This T cell receptor beta chain was captured by sequencing in a study of shared clonotypes between healthy human individuals. V lost 0 bases and J 3 bases, leaving 24 bases between the germline ends. CDR1 SGHVS and CDR2 FNYEAQ come from the germline V gene. This CDR3 comprises 19 residues. Genomic DNA belonging to each subset was distributed in equal measure over several immunoSEQ plates. In the sorted-subset replicate PCRs, around 220 ng DNA, around 32,000 T cell genomes, was used. Methods used by the authors: ImmunoSEQ output held junction-only sequences without quality scores, so filtering differed. Sequenced by immunoSEQ multiplex PCR; TCRdb stores in-frame clones only, minus some. Clone size and V and J calls were adopted from that table, with D and trimming inferred from the DNA. The sample lists approximately 720,000 clones, 72% occurring once.

Sequencing was carried out using memory CD4+ T cells sorted from blood. Subset described: CD45RA-negative fraction. This clonotype was obtained from a woman aged 30 to 39 in good health. V and J are TRBV7-6 and TRBJ2-7; D possibly corresponds to TRBD1 (5 bases). The CDR3 DNA is TGTGCCAGCAGCTTAGCTAAAGGGGTCGAAGTTCAGGATTACTACGAGCAGTACTTC. Translating gives CASSLAKGVEVQDYYEQYF.